The source of this T cell receptor (beta chain) is a study of regulatory T cells in long-lasting Graves disease. Arm-PCR with iRepertoire HTBI primers amplified the CDR3 regions for these TCR beta libraries. TCRdb independently ran MiXCR on the multiplex PCR reads; one entry per CDR3 protein. In the table there are more than 450,000 distinct CDR3 sequences, around 11% of which are singletons. This sample's time point: newly diagnosed GD, antithyroid drugs for less than 3 months. The authors made the TCR library using RNA they extracted from PBMCs. General study results and limits: Among samples with persistent disease, TRBV28, TRBJ1-2 and TRBJ2-5 were favored.

The CDR3 is made up of 14 amino acids. Germline assignment: CDR1 SEHNR and CDR2 FQNEAQ (reference sequence). This clonotype was seen repeatedly, ten times or more. Its specificity is not known. Relative to the germline gene, one junction end is altered; a read error may explain this. The same data also went into a second study, on T cells in Graves' hyperthyroidism and ophthalmopathy.

The specimen comprised peripheral blood mononuclear cells (PBMCs), sampled at new diagnosis, from a patient treated with antithyroid drugs. This chain connects TRBV7-9 to TRBJ2-5; 8 bases are a match to TRBD2. The TCR was taken from a woman in her 30s with Graves disease. DNA of the CDR3: TGTGCCAGCAACTTAGGCGGGAGGCAAGAGACCCAGTACTTC. Translated: CASNLGGRQETQYF.